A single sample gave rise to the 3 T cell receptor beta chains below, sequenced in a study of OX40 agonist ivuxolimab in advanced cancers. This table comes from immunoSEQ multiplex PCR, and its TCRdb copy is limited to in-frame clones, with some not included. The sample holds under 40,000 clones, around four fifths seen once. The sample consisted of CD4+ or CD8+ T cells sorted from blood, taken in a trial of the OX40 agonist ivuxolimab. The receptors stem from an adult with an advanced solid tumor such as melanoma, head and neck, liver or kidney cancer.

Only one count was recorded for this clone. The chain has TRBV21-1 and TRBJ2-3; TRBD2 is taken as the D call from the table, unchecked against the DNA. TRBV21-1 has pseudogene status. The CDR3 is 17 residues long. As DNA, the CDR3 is TGTGCCAGCAGCTGCGGTGGTACGGGGGGGGGCACAGATACGCAGTATTTT. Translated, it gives CASSCGGTGGGTDTQYF.

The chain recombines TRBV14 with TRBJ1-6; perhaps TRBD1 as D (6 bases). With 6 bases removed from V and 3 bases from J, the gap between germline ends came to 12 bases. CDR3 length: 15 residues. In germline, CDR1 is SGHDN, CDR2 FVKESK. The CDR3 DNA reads TGTGCCAGCAGTCCAGGGGTTGGCTATAATTCACCCCTCCACTTT. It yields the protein CASSPGVGYNSPLHF.

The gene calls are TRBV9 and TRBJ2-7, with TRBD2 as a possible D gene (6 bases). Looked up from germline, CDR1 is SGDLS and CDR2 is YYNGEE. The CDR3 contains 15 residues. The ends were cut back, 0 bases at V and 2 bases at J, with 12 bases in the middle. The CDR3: CASSVDYGSPYEQYF. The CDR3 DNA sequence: TGTGCCAGCAGCGTAGACTACGGGAGCCCCTACGAGCAGTACTTC.